This note documents a single T cell receptor beta chain sequence. These data originate in a study of T cells in tuberculosis. Some clones are missing from TCRdb's copy, which holds only in-frame ones; the method was immunoSEQ multiplex PCR. The repertoire holds about 58,000 clones, roughly 87% seen once, with 21% in the top ten. Sorting used thawed, overnight-rested PBMC stained with anti-CD3, a viability dye and GMM-loaded CD1B tetramer. C32 glucose monomycolate from Rhodococcus equi was loaded onto the CD1B tetramers. PBMC for tetramer sorting were first depleted of CD14-expressing monocytes. Tetramer-negative cells, 90,000 to 100,000 per donor, were also sorted. V lost 7 bases, J lost 5 bases, and 12 bases lay in between. Per germline, CDR1 SGDLS and CDR2 YYNGEE. CDR3 length: 13 amino acids.

The sequence derives from an adult woman with latent tuberculosis. The sequenced sample was CD1b-GMM tetramer-negative cells sorted from PBMCs. V usage is TRBV9 and J usage is TRBJ2-2; D may be TRBD2 (7 bases). This CDR3 is CASRGAITGELFF. The CDR3 DNA is TGTGCCAGCCGGGGGGCAATAACCGGGGAGCTGTTTTTT.